These 20 T cell receptor beta chains were all obtained from the same sample, sequenced in a study of CD8+CD57+ T cells in acquired aplastic anemia. Patients chosen for sequencing had CD8+CD57+ cells that had expanded, as shown by flow cytometry. The use of genomic DNA as template underpinned the TCR beta VDJ and CDR3 profiling. TCRdb processed the reads anew with MiXCR; each CDR3 protein has one entry. The repertoire consists of under 200,000 distinct CDR3 sequences, with under 55% occurring once and the leading ten covering about 8.8%. The sequencing input was sorted CD4+, CD8+, or CD8+CD57+ T cells (not recorded which) from PBMCs. Receptors were obtained from a human donor with aplastic anemia.

This clonotype occurred many times. CDR3 in DNA: TGCAGTCTTCTCAGTACCTATGGCTACACCTTC. As protein: CSLLSTYGYTF. The chain carries TRBV20-1 and TRBJ1-2; D gene uncertain. Germline CDR1 and CDR2: DFQATT and SNEGSKA (reference sequence). V lost 8 bases to trimming and J lost 4 bases, with 11 bases between them. This CDR3 spans 11 amino acids.

This clonotype was found a few times. The chain couples TRBV10-3 to TRBJ1-1, with no clear D. This CDR3 has 13 residues. The germline V gene has CDR1 ENHRY and CDR2 SYGVKD. Trimming took off 10 bases at V and 1 base at J, with 13 bases between the two ends. The CDR3 coding sequence is TGTGCCACCATAGAACGGGGGAACACTGAAGCTTTCTTT. Translation: CATIERGNTEAFF.

This clonotype was counted at least ten times. This chain connects TRBV11-2 to TRBJ1-3, with 7 bases fitting TRBD1. CDR3 length: 15 residues. Germline values: CDR1 SGHAT, CDR2 FQNNGV. J lost 4 bases, V lost 1 base, and 4 bases had no gene match. CDR3: CASSLGQGAGNTIYF. CDR3 in DNA: TGTGCCAGCAGCTTAGGACAGGGAGCGGGAAACACCATATATTTT.

The chain has TRBV19 and TRBJ1-1, with D hard to call. V was cut by 0 bases and J by 2 bases, with 7 bases left in between. Germline V CDR1 and CDR2: LNHDA, SQIVND (reference sequence). CDR3 length equals 14 residues. CDR3 sequence (DNA): TGTGCCAGTAGTATAGACGGTCGTAACACTGAAGCTTTCTTT. Protein sequence: CASSIDGRNTEAFF.

The V and J genes are TRBV20-1 and TRBJ1-2, with D tentatively TRBD1 (5 bases). V gave up 0 bases and J gave up 4 bases, with 12 bases separating them. Germline values: CDR1 DFQATT, CDR2 SNEGSKA (reference sequence). The CDR3 is 14 amino acids. Here the CDR3 DNA reads TGCAGTGCTAGAGATCGCCGACAGCCCTATGGCTACACCTTC. It yields the protein CSARDRRQPYGYTF.

As concerns this clonotype: One base away lies a much larger clone, so this may be a sequencing read error. This chain joins TRBV5-6 and TRBJ2-7; no clear D gene. The V gene lost 4 bases and the J gene lost 3 bases, with 5 bases spanning the gap. This CDR3 has 11 amino acids. The germline V gene encodes CDR1 SGHDT and CDR2 YYEEEE. The CDR3 loop is CASSDGYEQYF. In nucleotides, the CDR3 is TGTGCCAGCAGCGACGGCTACGAGCAGTACTTC.

This sequence joins TRBV19 and TRBJ1-5, with unresolved D. V lost 9 bases, J lost 6 bases, and 18 bases lay in between. The CDR3 sequence is 14 residues long. Germline-derived CDR1 and CDR2 are LNHDA and SQIVND (reference sequence). The CDR3 coding sequence is TGTGCCAGCACCCCCCGGGGATGGAGTCAGCCCCAGCATTTT. It specifies CASTPRGWSQPQHF.

This clonotype was counted ten times or more. The chain is built from TRBV7-2 and TRBJ1-2, with D uncertain. From germline, CDR1 is SGHTA and CDR2 FQGNSA. V was clipped by 0 bases and J by 2 bases, with 13 bases between them. CDR3 size: 16 residues. This CDR3 is CASSLALRLLNYGYTF. The CDR3 bases are TGTGCCAGCAGCTTAGCTCTCAGACTGCTAAACTATGGCTACACCTTC.

This chain links TRBV2 with TRBJ1-1; D might be TRBD1 (5 bases). This CDR3 comprises 14 residues. CDR1 is SNHLY and CDR2 is FYNNEI in the germline V gene. Between the trimmed V and J ends, which lost 3 bases and 4 bases, there was a span of 12 bases. CDR3 in amino acids: CASSDPVGVTEAFF. CDR3 nucleotide sequence: TGTGCCAGCAGTGATCCTGTAGGGGTCACTGAAGCTTTCTTT. Looking up the rest from reference TRBV2 and TRBJ1-1 gives the full variable domain: EPEVTQTPSHQVTQMGQEVILRCVPISNHLYFYWYRQILGQKVEFLVSFYNNEISEKSEIFDDQFSVERPDGSNFTLKIRSTKLEDSAMYFCASSDPVGVTEAFFGQGTRLTVV.

J is TRBJ2-7 and V is TRBV7-8; 11 bases line up with TRBD2. Germline values: CDR1 SGHVS, CDR2 FQNEAQ. The CDR3 loop spans 15 amino acids. Trimming cost V 2 bases and J 3 bases; bases outside gene matches: 3. CDR3 coding DNA: TGTGCCAGCAGCTTACCCGGGACTAGCGGCTACGAGCAGTACTTC. It codes for CASSLPGTSGYEQYF. The complete variable domain, with remaining parts taken from reference TRBV7-8 and TRBJ2-7, reads GAGVSQSPRYKVAKRGQDVALRCDPISGHVSLFWYQQALGQGPEFLTYFQNEAQLDKSGLPSDRFFAERPEGSVSTLKIQRTQQEDSAVYLCASSLPGTSGYEQYFGPGTRLTVT.

This clonotype has ten or more counts. CDR3 amino acids: CSARNWREAPDTQYF. The DNA of the CDR3 is TGCAGTGCTAGGAACTGGCGGGAGGCCCCAGATACGCAGTATTTT. V gene TRBV20-1 combines with J gene TRBJ2-3; TRBD2 aligns across 8 bases. CDR3 length: 15 residues. Losses at the gene ends were 3 bases for V and 4 bases for J; bases not matched to a gene: 9. Looked up from germline, CDR1 is DFQATT and CDR2 is SNEGSKA (reference sequence).

Regarding this clonotype: Compared with germline, one end of the junction differs, possibly owing to a read error. This chain joins TRBV10-3 and TRBJ2-7, with a weak D call TRBD2 (6 bases). Germline V gives CDR1 ENHRY, CDR2 SYGVKD. The CDR3 is 11 residues long. The DNA for the CDR3 is TGTGCCATCCGTGAGGGGAGGGAGCAGTACTTC. Its translation: CAIREGREQYF.

This clonotype was counted many times. The gene calls are TRBV5-1 and TRBJ2-5; TRBD2 agrees at 11 bases. Per the germline V gene, CDR1 is SGHRS and CDR2 is YFSETQ. V gave up 4 bases and J gave up 4 bases; unmatched junction bases: 12. This CDR3 is 17 amino acids long. DNA for the CDR3: TGCGCCAGCAGCCCGGGACTAGCGGCCCTGTCCGCAGAGACCCAGTACTTC. Translated, it gives CASSPGLAALSAETQYF.

The CDR3 region has the DNA TGTGCCAGCAGCTCAGGGACAGGGGGCGTCTACAATGAGCAGTTCTTC. Translation gives CASSSGTGGVYNEQFF. The chain carries TRBV11-1 and TRBJ2-1; TRBD1 agrees at 12 bases. This CDR3 is built from 16 residues. The ends lost 4 bases at V and 3 bases at J; junction bases unmatched: 4. Per germline, CDR1 SGHAT and CDR2 FQDESV (reference sequence).

J is TRBJ2-5 and V is TRBV15, with D unresolved. CDR3 length: 16 residues. Looked up from germline, CDR1 is LNHNV and CDR2 is YYDKDF (reference sequence). V was pared by 1 base and J by 4 bases, with 16 bases between. The CDR3 sequence: CATSRGGIDGPETQYF. The CDR3 coding sequence is TGTGCCACCAGCAGAGGGGGTATAGACGGCCCAGAGACCCAGTACTTC.

This clonotype was seen many times. The genes are TRBV11-3 and TRBJ2-5; TRBD2 is a possible D gene (5 bases). Germline lookup yields CDR1 SGHNT and CDR2 YENEEA. V was clipped by 5 bases and J by 4 bases, with 14 bases between them. The CDR3 runs to 14 residues. The CDR3: CASSHGRGSETQYF. The CDR3 DNA reads TGTGCCAGCAGCCACGGACGGGGATCAGAGACCCAGTACTTC. Supplemented by reference TRBV11-3 and TRBJ2-5, the full variable domain reads EAGVVQSPRYKIIEKKQPVAFWCNPISGHNTLYWYLQNLGQGPELLIRYENEEAVDDSQLPKDRFSAERLKGVDSTLKIQPAELGDSAVYLCASSHGRGSETQYFGPGTRLLVL.

A few counts support this clonotype. The chain links TRBV2 to TRBJ1-1; possible D gene TRBD1, 6 bases. Between the trimmed V and J ends, which lost 3 bases and 8 bases, there was a span of 13 bases. Germline V gene lookup returns CDR1 SNHLY and CDR2 FYNNEI. The CDR3 covers 13 residues. DNA of the CDR3: TGTGCCAGCAGTGATAACAGGGCCTTCGAAGCTTTCTTT. Its translation: CASSDNRAFEAFF.

Regarding this clonotype: A much more abundant neighbour one base away suggests this may be a read error. This chain uses TRBV5-4 with TRBJ1-4, with unresolved D. Per germline, CDR1 SGHNT and CDR2 YYREEE (reference sequence). The CDR3 consists of 14 residues. The CDR3 sequence: CASSLGGGNEKPFF. As DNA, the CDR3 is TGTGCCAGCAGCTTGGGGGGAGGGAATGAAAAACCGTTTTTT.

The V call is TRBV25-1, the J call TRBJ2-1, with no clear D. The CDR3 has 11 residues. Germline lookup yields CDR1 MGHDK and CDR2 SYGVNS. V was shortened by 9 bases and J by 7 bases, with 10 bases between the two germline ends. The CDR3 bases are TGTGCCAGTACTACGAGGAATGAGCAGTTCTTC. Protein product: CASTTRNEQFF.

The V gene is TRBV7-3, the J gene TRBJ1-2; D gene ambiguous. This CDR3 is built from 13 residues. The V gene's germline CDR1 is SGHTA and CDR2 FQGTGA. V was cut by 3 bases and J by 4 bases, with 9 bases left in between. The CDR3 nucleotides are TGTGCCAGCAGCTTCCCCCCCTTCTATGGCTACACCTTC. Protein product: CASSFPPFYGYTF.